A selection of T cell receptor beta chains follows, all from one sample in a study of T cell responses to AZD1222 COVID-19 vaccine. Libraries were prepared by immunoSEQ multiplex PCR; TCRdb keeps only in-frame clonotypes and omits some of them. The sample comprises 90,000 to 100,000 clones, about 89% of which are singletons, and about 3.9% rests with the top ten. Source: peripheral blood, taken on day 0 of AZD1222 vaccination. These receptors all come from an adult in good health. CDR3s include the opening cysteine and the closing phenylalanine or tryptophan. The D gene is left open where the match is weak. Clone size is shown for a subset of rows, as once, few, many or a class of expanded clone.

V gene	D gene	clone size	J gene	CDR3 length	CDR3 protein	CDR3 DNA
TRBV3-1/TRBV3-2	NA	once	TRBJ2-1	10	CASRRNEQFF	TGTGCCAGCAGGCGTAATGAGCAGTTCTTC
TRBV6-5	NA	NA	TRBJ1-1	12	CASKPPYTEAFF	TGTGCCAGCAAGCCTCCTTACACTGAAGCTTTCTTT
TRBV16	NA	NA	TRBJ1-1	14	CASSQSSPPLGAFF	TGTGCCAGCAGCCAATCATCCCCCCCCCTCGGAGCTTTCTTT
TRBV28	NA	NA	TRBJ2-1	16	CASSLPQGYLYNEQFF	TGTGCCAGCAGTTTACCACAGGGTTACCTCTACAATGAGCAGTTCTTC
TRBV6-5	TRBD2	NA	TRBJ2-3	14	CASLKRGSTDTQYF	TGTGCCAGCTTAAAGCGGGGTAGCACAGATACGCAGTATTTT
TRBV5-1	TRBD1	NA	TRBJ1-4	15	CASSDGTGSNEKLFF	TGCGCCAGCAGCGATGGGACAGGGTCTAATGAAAAACTGTTTTTT
TRBV12-5	NA	NA	TRBJ1-6	14	CASGLQGGISPLHF	TGTGCTAGTGGTCTACAGGGCGGAATTTCACCCCTCCACTTT
TRBV29-1	NA	NA	TRBJ2-5	12	CSGAGQQETQYF	TGCAGCGGCGCGGGACAGCAAGAGACCCAGTACTTC
TRBV5-1	TRBD1	NA	TRBJ1-1	14	CASSRGQGITEAFF	TGCGCCAGCAGCCGGGGACAGGGCATCACTGAAGCTTTCTTT
TRBV6-5	NA	NA	TRBJ2-3	14	CASRDTYSTDTQYF	TGTGCCAGCAGAGACACCTATTCCACAGATACGCAGTATTTT
TRBV11-2	NA	NA	TRBJ2-1	12	CASSVQGVEQFF	TGTGCCAGCAGCGTTCAGGGTGTTGAGCAGTTCTTC